One and the same sample provided the 13 T cell receptor beta chains below, sequenced in a study of metastatic and nonmetastatic thyroid tumors. TCRdb re-called the PCR reads through MiXCR. The data show about 20,000 clones, 16% seen once. None of the patients had undergone any treatment ahead of thyroid surgery. The specimen was tumor tissue. The receptors here all came from a female donor with papillary thyroid cancer or a benign thyroid nodule (not recorded which). Some clones in this sample may be carry-over from other donors' samples.

This chain connects TRBV11-2 to TRBJ2-7; 7 bases are shared with TRBD1. The CDR3 loop spans 16 amino acids. Germline V lookup: CDR1 SGHAT, CDR2 FQNNGV. The junction had 13 bases not matched to a gene; V was cut back by 5 bases and J by 3 bases. CDR3 nucleotides: TGTGCCAGCAGCCCACGTCTGGTGACAGGGAACTACGAGCAGTACTTC. This encodes CASSPRLVTGNYEQYF.

This clone was observed a single time. This chain links TRBV4-1 with TRBJ2-7, with a possible D match to TRBD2 (5 bases). The CDR3 extends over 17 amino acids. Between the trimmed V and J ends, which lost 0 bases and 3 bases, there was a span of 18 bases. CDR1 is MGHRA, CDR2 YSYEKL, per germline. The CDR3 sequence: CASSQDHAGRLNYEQYF. The CDR3 DNA reads as TGCGCCAGCAGCCAAGATCACGCGGGCAGGCTTAACTACGAGCAGTACTTC.

This clone was counted many times. The genes are TRBV6-4 and TRBJ1-5; 7 positions match TRBD1. After removal of 11 bases from V and 4 bases from J, the junction contained 8 bases not matched to a gene. This CDR3 comprises 13 residues. Germline V gene lookup returns CDR1 MRHNA and CDR2 SNTAGT. The CDR3 DNA is TGTGCCGGACCTACAGGGGAGAATCAGCCCCAGCATTTT. As protein: CAGPTGENQPQHF.

The chain joins TRBV20-1 to TRBJ1-5; 12 nucleotides line up with TRBD1. The junction had 12 bases not matched to a gene; V was cut back by 1 base and J by 8 bases. Germline CDR1 DFQATT, CDR2 SNEGSKA (reference sequence). The CDR3 consists of 17 residues. The CDR3 bases are TGCAGTGCTAGAGGGAAATCCGGGACAGGGGGCTTTAAGCCCCAGCATTTT. It specifies CSARGKSGTGGFKPQHF.

This clone was observed many times. An end of the junction differs from the germline gene, which may be a read error. The CDR3 sequence is CASSPFRTSSFSYNKQFF. For the CDR3, the DNA is TGTGCCAGCAGCCCCTTCAGGACATCTTCCTTTTCCTACAATAAGCAGTTCTTC. This sequence joins TRBV7-8 and TRBJ2-1; TRBD1 might be the D (5 bases). The CDR3 length is 18 residues. CDR1 is SGHVS, CDR2 FQNEAQ, per germline. The full variable domain, its missing parts supplied by reference TRBV7-8 and TRBJ2-1, is GAGVSQSPRYKVAKRGQDVALRCDPISGHVSLFWYQQALGQGPEFLTYFQNEAQLDKSGLPSDRFFAERPEGSVSTLKIQRTQQEDSAVYLCASSPFRTSSFSYNKQFFGPGTRLTVL.

This clone was found many times. The chain couples TRBV5-1 to TRBJ2-7; 7 bases fit TRBD1. The J segment lost 1 base and the V segment lost 1 base, leaving 2 bases of the junction unmatched. The length of the CDR3 is 14 residues. Germline V gene data show CDR1 as SGHRS and CDR2 as YFSETQ. CDR3 protein: CASSLRQGSYEQYF. As DNA, the CDR3 is TGCGCCAGCAGCTTGAGACAGGGATCCTACGAGCAGTACTTC.

This clone was found many times. The V call is TRBV6-4, the J call TRBJ2-7; 8 nucleotides align to TRBD1. Per germline, CDR1 MRHNA and CDR2 SNTAGT. The ends lost 8 bases at V and 1 base at J; junction bases unmatched: 19. CDR3 length: 18 amino acids. This chain's CDR3 is CASSGTGAVGLPSYEQYF. CDR3 in DNA: TGTGCCAGCTCCGGGACAGGCGCCGTAGGACTCCCTTCCTACGAGCAGTACTTC.

This clone was counted ten times or more. This chain links TRBV6-1 with TRBJ2-3, with TRBD2 identical over 13 bases. After removal of 7 bases from V and 4 bases from J, the junction contained 8 bases not matched to a gene. This CDR3 region has 16 residues. Germline CDR1 reads MNHNS; CDR2 reads SASEGT. The CDR3 here is CASKRTSGGSPDTQYF. The DNA of the CDR3 is TGTGCCAGCAAGCGGACTAGCGGGGGATCGCCAGATACGCAGTATTTT.

This clone was counted ten times or more. The rearrangement links TRBV28 to TRBJ1-5; 7 bases are shared with TRBD1. CDR1 is MDHEN, CDR2 SYDVKM, per germline. J gave up 3 bases and V 5 bases, and 7 bases lay outside the gene matches. The length of the CDR3 is 15 residues. The CDR3 DNA reads as TGTGCCAGCAGTAAAACAGGGGATTTCAATCAGCCCCAGCATTTT. It codes for CASSKTGDFNQPQHF.

This clone was found many times. This rearrangement joins TRBV7-9 to TRBJ2-4, with TRBD1 as a possible D gene (6 bases). V gave up 5 bases and J gave up 1 base, with 18 bases separating them. This CDR3 has 17 amino acids. Germline CDR1 reads SEHNR; CDR2 reads FQNEAQ (reference sequence). CDR3 coding DNA: TGTGCCAGCAGCACCCGACAGGCCAATTGGGCCAAAAACATTCAGTACTTC. Its protein product is CASSTRQANWAKNIQYF.

The sample holds many counts of this clone. V gene TRBV5-6 combines with J gene TRBJ1-3, with D unresolved. The germline V gene has CDR1 SGHDT and CDR2 YYEEEE. V was cut by 0 bases and J by 4 bases, with 8 bases left in between. CDR3 size: 14 residues. CDR3 protein: CASSLAPGGNTIYF. Here the CDR3 DNA reads TGTGCCAGCAGCTTGGCTCCCGGGGGAAACACCATATATTTT. The variable domain in full, with the rest retrieved from reference TRBV5-6 and TRBJ1-3, is DAGVTQSPTHLIKTRGQQVTLRCSPKSGHDTVSWYQQALGQGPQFIFQYYEEEERQRGNFPDRFSGHQFPNYSSELNVNALLLGDSALYLCASSLAPGGNTIYFGEGSWLTVV.

Within the sample, this clone is medium-sized. This chain links TRBV6-5 with TRBJ2-1; D possibly corresponds to TRBD2 (6 bases). CDR3 size: 13 residues. Germline values: CDR1 MNHEY, CDR2 SVGAGI. V gave up 3 bases and J gave up 6 bases, with 9 bases separating them. CDR3 sequence (DNA): TGTGCCAGCAGTTATGGAGGGGTCAATGAGCAGTTCTTC. Its protein is CASSYGGVNEQFF.

Note on this clone: Compared with germline, one end of the junction differs, possibly owing to a read error. The J gene is TRBJ2-1, the V gene TRBV9, with a tentative D call TRBD1 (6 bases). The V gene's germline CDR1 is SGDLS and CDR2 YYNGEE. The CDR3 length is 15 residues. As DNA, the CDR3 is TGTGCCAGCAGCGTGGAACCAGGGGTCCACAATGAGCATTTCTTC. Its protein is CASSVEPGVHNEHFF. Combining the CDR3 with reference TRBV9 and TRBJ2-1 gives the whole variable domain DSGVTQTPKHLITATGQRVTLRCSPRSGDLSVYWYQQSLDQGLQFLIQYYNGEERAKGNILERFSAQQFPDLHSELNLSSLELGDSALYFCASSVEPGVHNEHFFGPGTRLTVL.